Presented here are 2 T cell receptor beta chains from one specimen sequenced in a study of Ad26.COV2.S vaccination and SARS-CoV-2 variants. The treatment here: around 19 received Ad26.COV2.S at low or high dose, single or two shots; 5 received placebo; per-sample allocation not given. Each sample was drawn 63 days after the first injection (of vaccine or placebo). The assay was immunoSEQ multiplex PCR, and TCRdb's table has in-frame clones only and misses some. The sample includes about 480,000 clones, around 90% seen only once; the top ten take 10% to 15%. Sequenced material: peripheral blood, taken in a trial of Ad26.COV2.S vaccine versus placebo. The origin of the receptors is a person between 18 and 65 years old who received the Ad26.COV2.S COVID-19 vaccine or a placebo.

The chain carries TRBV6-5 and TRBJ1-2; D is uncertain. Germline V gene sequence: CDR1 MNHEY, CDR2 SVGAGI. The CDR3 loop spans 16 amino acids. V was clipped by 0 bases and J by 2 bases, with 13 bases between them. This CDR3 reads CASSYSIGEMNYGYTF. In DNA form, the CDR3 reads TGTGCCAGCAGTTACTCGATTGGGGAGATGAACTATGGCTACACCTTC.

The J gene is TRBJ2-5, the V gene TRBV28; tentative D call: TRBD1 (5 bases). The CDR3 has 12 amino acids. Germline V gives CDR1 MDHEN, CDR2 SYDVKM. Trimming stripped 6 bases from V and 5 bases from J, with 10 bases between. In DNA form, the CDR3 reads TGTGCCAGCAGGGACAATCGGGAGACCCAGTACTTC. Protein sequence: CASRDNRETQYF.